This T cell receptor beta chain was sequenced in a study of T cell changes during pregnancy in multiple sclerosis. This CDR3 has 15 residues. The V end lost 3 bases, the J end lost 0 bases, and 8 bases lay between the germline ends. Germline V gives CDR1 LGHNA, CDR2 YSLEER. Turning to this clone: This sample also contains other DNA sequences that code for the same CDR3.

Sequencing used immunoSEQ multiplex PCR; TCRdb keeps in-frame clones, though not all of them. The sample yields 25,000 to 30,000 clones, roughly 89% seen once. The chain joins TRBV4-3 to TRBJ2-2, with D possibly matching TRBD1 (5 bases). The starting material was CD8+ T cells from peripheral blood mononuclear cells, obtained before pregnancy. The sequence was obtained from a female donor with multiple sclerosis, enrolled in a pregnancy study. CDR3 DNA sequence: TGCGCCAGCAGCCAGTTGACAGCGAACACCGGGGAGCTGTTTTTT. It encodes CASSQLTANTGELFF.